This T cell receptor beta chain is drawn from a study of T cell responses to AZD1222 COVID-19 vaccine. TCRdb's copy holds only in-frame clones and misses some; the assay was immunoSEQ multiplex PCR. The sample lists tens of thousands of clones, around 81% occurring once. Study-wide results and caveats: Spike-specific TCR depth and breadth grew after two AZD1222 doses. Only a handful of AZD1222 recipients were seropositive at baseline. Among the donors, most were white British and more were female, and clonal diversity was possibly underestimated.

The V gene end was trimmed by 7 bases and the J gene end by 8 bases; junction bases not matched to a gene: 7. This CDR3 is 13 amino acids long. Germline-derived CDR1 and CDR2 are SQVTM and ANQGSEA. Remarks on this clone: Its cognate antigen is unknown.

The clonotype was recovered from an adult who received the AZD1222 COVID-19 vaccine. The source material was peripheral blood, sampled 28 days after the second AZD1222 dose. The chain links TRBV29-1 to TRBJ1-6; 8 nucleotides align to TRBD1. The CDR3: CSASDREDSPLHF. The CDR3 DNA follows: TGCAGCGCTTCGGACAGGGAGGATTCACCCCTCCACTTT.